The source of this TCR beta chain is a study of shared clonotypes between healthy human individuals. Study results and caveats: Genetic and exposure-history diversity was limited by the few donors.

As handled by the study authors: From ImmunoSEQ came sequences covering only the junction and carrying no quality scores, so filtering differed. Method: immunoSEQ multiplex PCR; TCRdb's copy keeps in-frame clones and lacks some. That table is the source of V, J and clone size, and D and trimming were worked out from the DNA. The repertoire consists of a few hundred thousand clones, with roughly four fifths occurring once and the leading ten covering around 12%. The length of the CDR3 is 13 residues. V shed 7 bases, J shed 6 bases, and the junction held 5 bases outside the gene matches. Germline loops: CDR1 MGHDK, CDR2 SYGVNS. Only Caucasian adults living in Nashville, Tennessee made up the donor group. For unsorted samples, genomic DNA was extracted from 80 million to 100 million PBMCs. With respect to this clone: What it binds is unknown.

The sample taken for sequencing was PBMCs. The V gene is TRBV25-1, the J gene TRBJ2-7; 11 positions agree with TRBD2. This TCR derives from a woman in her forties in good health. Some clones in this sample may be carry-over from other donors' samples. CDR3 DNA sequence: TGTGCCAGCAAGCCTAGCGGGGGGTTCGAGCAGTACTTC. Translating it yields CASKPSGGFEQYF.